The 5 T cell receptor beta chains listed next were all sequenced from one sample in a study of blood T cells in healthy people across ages. Combining a sample-barcoded 5' primer with a J-beta primer mix, a second PCR ran for about 6 to 12 cycles. TCRdb reprocessed the 5' RACE reads via MiXCR and lists one record per CDR3 protein. The top ten clones hold about a quarter of a sample with 780,000 or so distinct CDR3 sequences, roughly 50% of them seen once. The specimen was blood. All receptors derive from a man aged 35 to 55 in good health.

The rearrangement links TRBV3-1 to TRBJ2-3, with 7 bases that match TRBD2. V was pared by 2 bases and J by 2 bases, with 7 bases of the junction left unmatched. Germline loops: CDR1 LGHDT, CDR2 YNNKEL (reference sequence). The CDR3 consists of 16 residues. DNA for the CDR3: TGTGCCAGCAGCCAATTTCACCGGGGGGACACAGATACGCAGTATTTT. It yields the protein CASSQFHRGDTDTQYF.

The V gene is TRBV5-8, the J gene TRBJ2-3, with D possibly TRBD2 on 6 matching bases. Per germline, CDR1 SGHTS and CDR2 YDEGEE. V lost 3 bases to trimming and J lost 0 bases, with 14 bases between them. The CDR3 loop spans 16 amino acids. This CDR3 reads CASSSSYSGSTDTQYF. The CDR3 nucleotides read TGTGCCAGCAGCTCCAGTTATAGCGGTAGCACAGATACGCAGTATTTT.

This chain joins TRBV27 and TRBJ2-5; 10 nucleotides align to TRBD1. J gave up 2 bases and V 4 bases, and 4 bases lay outside the gene matches. Germline V gene lookup returns CDR1 MNHEY and CDR2 SMNVEV (reference sequence). The CDR3 runs 15 residues. CDR3 amino acids: CASSYLGQGQETQYF. As DNA, the CDR3 is TGTGCCAGCAGTTATCTGGGACAGGGGCAAGAGACCCAGTACTTC.

The V call is TRBV19, the J call TRBJ2-2, with TRBD1 identical over 8 bases. V lost 4 bases, J lost 4 bases, and 11 bases stayed unmatched. The CDR3 is 17 residues long. Germline V gene sequence: CDR1 LNHDA, CDR2 SQIVND (reference sequence). CDR3 DNA: TGTGCCAGTAGTAGGGGACAGGTCCAACCGGGCACCGGGGAGCTGTTTTTT. Protein: CASSRGQVQPGTGELFF.

The CDR3 nucleotides read TGTGCCAGCAGCCTGAATCCTAGGGACGGAACCTTCTACACCTTC. It translates to CASSLNPRDGTFYTF. The chain has TRBV4-2 and TRBJ1-2, with D possibly matching TRBD1 (5 bases). CDR1 and CDR2 from the germline V gene are LGHNA and YNFKEQ. The ends were cut back, 4 bases at V and 10 bases at J, with 22 bases in the middle. This CDR3 comprises 15 residues.